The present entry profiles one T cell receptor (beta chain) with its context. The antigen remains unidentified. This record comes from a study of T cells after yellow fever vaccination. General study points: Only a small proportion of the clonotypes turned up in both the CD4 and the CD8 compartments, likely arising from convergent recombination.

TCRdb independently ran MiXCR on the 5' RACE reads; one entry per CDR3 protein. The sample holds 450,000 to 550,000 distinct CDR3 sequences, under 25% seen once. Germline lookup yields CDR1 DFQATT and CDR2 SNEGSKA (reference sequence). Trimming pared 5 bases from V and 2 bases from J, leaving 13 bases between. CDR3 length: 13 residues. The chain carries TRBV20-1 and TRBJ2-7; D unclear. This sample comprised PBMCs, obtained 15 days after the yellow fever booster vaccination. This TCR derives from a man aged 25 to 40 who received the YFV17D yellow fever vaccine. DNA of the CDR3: TGCAGTGCTCCCCATGGTCAAACCTACGAGCAGTACTTC. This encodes CSAPHGQTYEQYF.